One and the same sample provided the 28 T cell receptor beta chains below, sequenced in a study of metastatic and nonmetastatic thyroid tumors. Patients were all untreated before their thyroid surgery. TCRdb re-analyzed the PCR reads through MiXCR. The sample consists of about 24,000 clones, about 21% of them appearing once. Sequencing used blood. The receptors come from a male donor with papillary thyroid cancer or a benign thyroid nodule (not recorded which). Some clones in this sample may be carry-over from other donors' samples.

There are many counts of this clone. V is TRBV6-1 and J is TRBJ1-5, with 7 bases fitting TRBD1. Germline assignment: CDR1 MNHNS and CDR2 SASEGT. The CDR3 totals 13 residues. With V trimmed by 8 bases and J by 4 bases, 5 bases remained unmatched. CDR3 amino acids: CASGDRENQPQHF. CDR3 nucleotides: TGTGCCAGCGGGGACAGAGAAAATCAGCCCCAGCATTTT.

The chain recombines TRBV20-1 with TRBJ2-7, with TRBD2 matching over 8 bases. Germline V gives CDR1 DFQATT, CDR2 SNEGSKA (reference sequence). The CDR3 sequence is 15 residues long. This chain's CDR3 is CSAQGQTSVSGEQYF. The CDR3 bases are TGCAGCGCCCAAGGCCAGACTAGCGTAAGTGGGGAGCAGTACTTC.

The genes are TRBV6-1 and TRBJ2-2, with TRBD1 identical over 8 bases. After removal of 7 bases from V and 1 base from J, the junction contained 8 bases not matched to a gene. Per the germline V gene, CDR1 is MNHNS and CDR2 is SASEGT. The CDR3 has 16 amino acids. CDR3 amino acids: CASNDRGAVNTGELFF. The CDR3 nucleotides read TGTGCCAGCAACGACAGGGGAGCCGTGAACACCGGGGAGCTGTTTTTT.

At least ten counts were recorded for this clone. V is TRBV2 and J is TRBJ2-7, with TRBD2 matching over 10 bases. The CDR3 has 14 residues. CDR1 and CDR2 from the germline V gene are SNHLY and FYNNEI. V shed 6 bases and J 6 bases; nucleotides not matched to a gene: 8. CDR3 sequence reads: CASRKREGLSEQYF. The CDR3 DNA reads TGTGCCAGCAGGAAGCGGGAGGGCTTAAGCGAGCAGTACTTC.

This clone was seen a handful of times. The chain uses TRBV7-2 and TRBJ2-7; 9 bases are a match to TRBD2. The CDR3 runs 14 residues. V was clipped by 5 bases and J by 2 bases; unmatched bases: 4. The germline V gene has CDR1 SGHTA and CDR2 FQGNSA. CDR3 in amino acids: CASSPGLAPYEQYF. CDR3 coding DNA: TGTGCCAGCAGCCCGGGACTAGCCCCCTACGAGCAGTACTTC.

Concerning this clone: A read error may explain this, as a much larger clone is one base away. Other nucleotide sequences from this sample produce the same CDR3. V and J are TRBV12-3 or TRBV12-4 and TRBJ2-5; the match to TRBD2 covers 9 bases. The CDR3 has 15 amino acids. The CDR3: CASSSGGLALGAQYF. In DNA form, the CDR3 reads TGTGCTAGCAGTTCGGGGGGACTAGCCCTCGGGGCCCAGTACTTC.

The chain uses TRBV13 and TRBJ2-7; 15 nucleotides agree with TRBD2. The V gene end was trimmed by 1 base and the J gene end by 1 base; junction bases not matched to a gene: 2. The CDR3 has 17 amino acids. Germline V lookup: CDR1 PRHDT, CDR2 FYEKMQ (reference sequence). CDR3 amino acids: CASSLAGLAGGSYEQYF. The CDR3 coding sequence is TGTGCCAGCAGCTTAGCTGGACTAGCGGGAGGGTCCTACGAGCAGTACTTC.

Many counts were recorded for this clone. The V and J genes are TRBV24-1 and TRBJ2-5, with D hard to call. Between the trimmed V and J ends, which lost 5 bases and 1 base, there was a span of 10 bases. The CDR3 is 14 amino acids. Germline V lookup: CDR1 KGHDR, CDR2 SFDVKD. The CDR3 coding sequence is TGTGCCACCAGTGGTGGACGGCCCCAAGAGACCCAGTACTTC. This translates into CATSGGRPQETQYF.

A few counts support this clone. The chain uses TRBV6-5 and TRBJ2-3; the D call may be TRBD1 or TRBD2 (6 bases each). Germline assignment: CDR1 MNHEY and CDR2 SVGAGI. V was clipped by 4 bases and J by 4 bases, with 18 bases between them. The CDR3 sequence is 16 residues long. This CDR3 is CASSSPHLGGADTQYF. As DNA, the CDR3 is TGTGCCAGCAGTTCCCCCCACCTCGGGGGCGCAGATACGCAGTATTTT.

At least ten counts were recorded for this clone. The V call is TRBV6-1, the J call TRBJ1-2; no clear D gene. The CDR3 spans 14 residues. Germline assignment: CDR1 MNHNS and CDR2 SASEGT. V was trimmed by 3 bases and J by 5 bases, leaving 13 bases between them. The CDR3 DNA is TGTGCCAGCAGTGAGCGTGACCAATTTTATGGCTACACCTTC. Its protein is CASSERDQFYGYTF.

This clone has ten or more counts. V usage is TRBV18 and J usage is TRBJ2-2; D remains unclear. CDR3 length: 12 amino acids. CDR1 KGHSH and CDR2 LQKENI come from the germline V gene. Trimming took 4 bases from V and 7 from J, leaving 7 bases between them. CDR3 region: CASSLGIGELFF. In nucleotides, the CDR3 is TGTGCCAGCTCACTTGGGATCGGGGAGCTGTTTTTT. The whole variable domain, filled in from reference TRBV18 and TRBJ2-2, reads NAGVMQNPRHLVRRRGQEARLRCSPMKGHSHVYWYRQLPEEGLKFMVYLQKENIIDESGMPKERFSAEFPKEGPSILRIQQVVRGDSAAYFCASSLGIGELFFGEGSRLTVL.

This clone was seen more than once but under ten times. One junction end disagrees with the germline gene, perhaps due to a read error. This chain connects TRBV6-1 to TRBJ2-3, with a possible D match to TRBD2 (6 bases). CDR1 and CDR2 from the germline V gene are MNHNS and SASEGT. CDR3 length: 13 amino acids. CDR3 sequence: CAICREPLDTQYF. CDR3 DNA sequence: TGTGCCATCTGCCGGGAGCCACTGGATACGCAGTACTTT.

V usage is TRBV7-8 and J usage is TRBJ2-3; D is uncertain. The CDR3 consists of 17 residues. Germline CDR1 reads SGHVS; CDR2 reads FQNEAQ. With 7 bases removed from V and 0 bases from J, the gap between germline ends came to 20 bases. The CDR3 is CASILVPAGFSTDTQYF. The CDR3 coding sequence is TGTGCCAGCATCTTGGTCCCCGCTGGGTTTAGCACAGATACGCAGTATTTT.

This clone was counted at least ten times. The J gene is TRBJ1-2, the V gene TRBV28, with D maybe TRBD1 (6 bases). Germline lookup yields CDR1 MDHEN and CDR2 SYDVKM. CDR3 length: 17 amino acids. Trimming pared 5 bases from V and 4 bases from J, leaving 23 bases between. The CDR3 DNA sequence: TGTGCCAGCAGTCTCCCCATTTCCAGGGGATTAGTCTATGGCTACACCTTC. It translates to CASSLPISRGLVYGYTF.

This clone was detected ten times or more. The V call is TRBV9, the J call TRBJ2-7, with 9 bases that match TRBD1. After removal of 4 bases from V and 3 bases from J, the junction contained 5 bases not matched to a gene. The CDR3 totals 14 residues. CDR1 and CDR2 from the germline V gene are SGDLS and YYNGEE. The DNA of the CDR3 is TGTGCCAGCAGCCCGGGGGACAGGGTCTACGAGCAGTACTTC. Protein product: CASSPGDRVYEQYF.

This clone ranks as medium-sized. V gene TRBV4-1 combines with J gene TRBJ2-7, with unresolved D. Germline V gene lookup returns CDR1 MGHRA and CDR2 YSYEKL. The CDR3 loop spans 13 amino acids. V lost 0 bases and J 8 bases, leaving 11 bases between the germline ends. The CDR3 region is CASSQEVGGKQYF. CDR3 DNA: TGCGCCAGCAGCCAAGAAGTGGGCGGCAAGCAGTACTTC.

This clone was counted at least ten times. CDR3 region: CSARDVEDYGYTF. As DNA, the CDR3 is TGCAGTGCTAGAGATGTAGAAGACTATGGCTACACCTTC. This chain joins TRBV20-1 and TRBJ1-2; no clear D. V was shortened by 0 bases and J by 3 bases, with 8 bases between the two germline ends. The CDR3 totals 13 residues. Germline lookup yields CDR1 DFQATT and CDR2 SNEGSKA (reference sequence).

The J gene is TRBJ2-3, the V gene TRBV4-2; D is undetermined. Germline V lookup: CDR1 LGHNA, CDR2 YNFKEQ. The V end lost 5 bases, the J end lost 2 bases, and 14 bases lay between the germline ends. CDR3 length equals 15 residues. The CDR3 coding sequence is TGTGCCAGCAGCTCGGGTGAGCTTCTCACAGATACGCAGTATTTT. Translated, it gives CASSSGELLTDTQYF.

This clone was detected only a few times. This chain connects TRBV27 to TRBJ1-6; perhaps TRBD1 as D (5 bases). The CDR3 extends over 15 amino acids. CDR1 and CDR2 (germline): MNHEY, SMNVEV (reference sequence). Trimming took 3 bases from V and 8 from J, leaving 14 bases between them. CDR3 coding DNA: TGTGCCAGCAGTTTGGGGCAGGGTATTGATTCACCCCTCCACTTT. It codes for CASSLGQGIDSPLHF.

This clone was seen at least ten times. V and J are TRBV9 and TRBJ2-2; D gene unclear. The germline V gene has CDR1 SGDLS and CDR2 YYNGEE. The CDR3 runs to 15 residues. V was trimmed by 6 bases and J by 0 bases, leaving 12 bases between them. The CDR3 protein is CASNPMASNTGELFF. In nucleotides, the CDR3 is TGTGCCAGCAACCCTATGGCCTCGAACACCGGGGAGCTGTTTTTT.

This clone came up many times. The germline gene is not matched at one end of the junction; a read error may be the cause. The gene calls are TRBV5-1 and TRBJ2-5; D gene unclear. This CDR3 has 13 residues. The germline CDR1 and CDR2 sequences are SGHRS and YFSETQ. As DNA, the CDR3 is TGCGCCAGCAGCCCCTCCCTCCAAGGGACCCAGTACTTC. It specifies CASSPSLQGTQYF.

This clone was recorded many times. The V and J genes are TRBV5-1 and TRBJ2-1; 8 bases are shared with TRBD2. Per the germline V gene, CDR1 is SGHRS and CDR2 is YFSETQ. V was pared by 3 bases and J by 9 bases, with 5 bases of the junction left unmatched. The CDR3 loop spans 13 amino acids. The CDR3 DNA follows: TGCGCCAGCAGCTCTCATAGCGGGACTGAGCAGTTCTTC. This sequence encodes CASSSHSGTEQFF.

This clone was found many times. The genes are TRBV7-9 and TRBJ2-7; D gene uncertain. Trimming removed 6 bases from V and 5 bases from J, with 11 bases in between. The CDR3 covers 12 residues. The germline V gene encodes CDR1 SEHNR and CDR2 FQNEAQ (reference sequence). The CDR3 loop is CASRSGANEQYF. The CDR3 DNA reads as TGTGCCAGCAGATCTGGCGCGAACGAGCAGTACTTC.

This clone was counted a few times. The V and J genes are TRBV28 and TRBJ2-7; no definite D call. Per the germline V gene, CDR1 is MDHEN and CDR2 is SYDVKM. CDR3 length: 14 amino acids. V was clipped by 3 bases and J by 3 bases, with 12 bases between them. CDR3 in DNA: TGTGCCAGCAGTTTGGCAGGTCCAGTCTACGAGCAGTACTTC. Protein sequence: CASSLAGPVYEQYF.

This clone was counted many times. This chain links TRBV20-1 with TRBJ2-3, with 8 bases aligning to TRBD2. Germline CDR1 is DFQATT and CDR2 is SNEGSKA (reference sequence). The CDR3 contains 14 residues. The ends lost 5 bases at V and 5 bases at J; junction bases unmatched: 9. CDR3 DNA: TGCAGTGCTCGGACTAGCTCCGAAGGAGATACGCAGTATTTT. This gives the protein CSARTSSEGDTQYF.

In its sample, this clone was seen many times. This chain connects TRBV4-1 to TRBJ2-7; 7 nucleotides match TRBD1. The germline CDR1 and CDR2 sequences are MGHRA and YSYEKL. This CDR3 is 16 amino acids long. Trimming at V came to 0 bases and at J to 4 bases, leaving 9 bases not matched to a gene. CDR3 loop: CASSQDLTGSNYEQYF. The CDR3 region has the DNA TGCGCCAGCAGCCAAGATCTGACAGGGAGCAATTACGAGCAGTACTTC.

A note on this clone: At one end the junction does not follow the germline gene, possibly because of a read error. J is TRBJ1-5 and V is TRBV6-2 or TRBV6-3; D call uncertain. Germline CDR1 and CDR2: MNHEY and SVGEGT. There are 13 residues in the CDR3. The DNA of the CDR3 is TGTGCCAACTCTGTGTATAGCAATCGGCCCCAGCATTTT. Amino acids: CANSVYSNRPQHF.

The table lists this clone with many counts. The V and J genes are TRBV5-1 and TRBJ2-2; the D is unclear. The germline V and J ends were trimmed by 6 bases and 1 base, with 13 bases remaining between them. Germline loops: CDR1 SGHRS, CDR2 YFSETQ. The CDR3 extends over 15 amino acids. The CDR3 DNA follows: TGCGCCAGCAAACTTTCGGCCCAGAACACCGGGGAGCTGTTTTTT. It yields the protein CASKLSAQNTGELFF. The entire variable domain, with the rest obtained from reference TRBV5-1 and TRBJ2-2, is as follows: KAGVTQTPRYLIKTRGQQVTLSCSPISGHRSVSWYQQTPGQGLQFLFEYFSETQRNKGNFPGRFSGRQFSNSRSEMNVSTLELGDSALYLCASKLSAQNTGELFFGEGSRLTVL.